This T cell receptor (beta chain) appears in the sequencing data of a study of Graves' ophthalmopathy and Graves' hyperthyroidism. Turning to the study itself: Researchers obtained peripheral blood at initial diagnosis, before any treatment had begun. Study-wide results and caveats: Ophthalmopathy cases were distinguished from stable hyperthyroidism by a 13-signature model, reaching approximately 88% sensitivity and over 80% specificity.

The V gene lost 1 base and the J gene lost 3 bases, with 0 bases spanning the gap. This CDR3 contains 11 residues. From germline, CDR1 is MNHEY and CDR2 SVGEGT. Physicians reached a diagnosis by relying on clinical symptoms, serum thyroxine, TRAb, thyroid ultrasound and orbital computed tomography. The PBMCs were taken from 10 ml of fresh peripheral blood. This clonotype was seen ten or more times. Its target is unknown. For repertoire sequencing, the TCR beta CDR3 regions were amplified from RNA transcripts. After a first-round RT-PCR with HTBI primers, a second-round multiplex PCR was run. A single record per CDR3 protein comes from TCRdb applying MiXCR to the multiplex PCR reads. The data show roughly 300,000 distinct CDR3 sequences, 17% seen once.

The rearrangement links TRBV6-2 or TRBV6-3 to TRBJ1-1; D is unclear. The specimen was peripheral blood. The sequence came from an adult man with Graves' ophthalmopathy. This CDR3 is CASSYYTEAFF. CDR3 DNA: TGTGCCAGCAGTTACTACACTGAAGCTTTCTTT.